The TCR beta chain under discussion was sequenced for a study of OX40 agonist ivuxolimab in advanced cancers. The repertoire was sequenced with immunoSEQ multiplex PCR; TCRdb's copy has only in-frame clones and lacks some. The repertoire holds 74,000 or so clones, with 85% to 95% as singletons. V lost 0 bases and J 4 bases, leaving 15 bases between the germline ends. CDR3 length equals 16 residues. Germline V lookup: CDR1 LGHNA, CDR2 YSLEER. Study-level findings and limits: In CD8+ T cells, expanded clones were on average more numerous than in CD4+.

Points on this clone: Its antigen is still unknown.

This material consisted of CD4+ or CD8+ T cells sorted from blood, taken in a trial of the OX40 agonist ivuxolimab. The genes are TRBV4-3 and TRBJ2-5; no definite D call. The receptor was isolated from an adult with an advanced solid tumor such as melanoma, head and neck, liver or kidney cancer. The CDR3 nucleotides are TGCGCCAGCAGCCAAGATTTAGGCCCTCCGACAGAGACCCAGTACTTC. Protein product: CASSQDLGPPTETQYF.